The 29 T cell receptor beta chains listed next were all sequenced from one sample in a study of beta chain features in type 1 diabetes. What was sequenced were expressed TCRB transcripts, since all of the isolated RNA had been reverse transcribed. Assay: immunoSEQ multiplex PCR; the TCRdb copy retains only in-frame clones and omits some. The sample contains 900,000 or so clones, roughly 15% of which appear only once. Sample: naive CD4+ T cells from blood. These receptors all come from a woman between 18 and 30 years old in good health.

A few counts support this clone. V usage is TRBV28 and J usage is TRBJ2-7; D possibly corresponds to TRBD2 (6 bases). V shed 6 bases and J shed 8 bases, with 17 bases lying between them. This CDR3 is built from 13 residues. Germline lookup yields CDR1 MDHEN and CDR2 SYDVKM. CDR3 in DNA: TGTGCCAGCAGGGACTCTAGCGTTGGCAAGCAGTACTTC. This encodes CASRDSSVGKQYF. The entire variable domain, with the rest obtained from reference TRBV28 and TRBJ2-7, is as follows: DVKVTQSSRYLVKRTGEKVFLECVQDMDHENMFWYRQDPGLGLRLIYFSYDVKMKEKGDIPEGYSVSREKKERFSLILESASTNQTSMYLCASRDSSVGKQYFGPGTRLTVT.

This clone was seen a handful of times. The gene calls are TRBV2 and TRBJ2-1; the D gene is possibly TRBD1 (6 bases). The CDR3 has 12 amino acids. V gave up 5 bases and J gave up 9 bases, with 11 bases separating them. Per germline, CDR1 SNHLY and CDR2 FYNNEI. This chain's CDR3 is CASSSTGSEQFF. In DNA, the CDR3 is TGTGCCAGCAGTAGTACAGGGAGTGAGCAGTTCTTC.

This clone occurred a few times. The genes are TRBV28 and TRBJ2-7; the D gene could be TRBD1 or TRBD2 (5 bases each). Per germline, CDR1 MDHEN and CDR2 SYDVKM. The length of the CDR3 is 14 residues. The V gene lost 2 bases and the J gene lost 7 bases, with 15 bases spanning the gap. CDR3 sequence reads: CASSLNHRRGEQYF. The DNA of the CDR3 is TGTGCCAGCAGTTTAAACCACAGGAGAGGGGAGCAGTACTTC.

This rearrangement joins TRBV5-1 to TRBJ2-3; 8 nucleotides match TRBD1. The CDR3 covers 18 residues. Germline lookup yields CDR1 SGHRS and CDR2 YFSETQ. Trimming cost V 0 bases and J 0 bases; bases outside gene matches: 9. The CDR3 region has the DNA TGCGCCAGCAGCTTGGGGGCGCGGACAGGGATCAGCACAGATACGCAGTATTTT. Its translation is CASSLGARTGISTDTQYF.

The rearrangement uses TRBV4-3 and TRBJ1-4, with a tentative D call TRBD1 (5 bases). Germline V gene data show CDR1 as LGHNA and CDR2 as YSLEER. This CDR3 is 16 amino acids long. Trimming cost V 0 bases and J 0 bases, with 8 bases left between them. The CDR3 sequence: CASSQDLGPTNEKLFF. CDR3 nucleotide sequence: TGCGCCAGCAGCCAAGATTTGGGGCCAACTAATGAAAAACTGTTTTTT.

The chain is built from TRBV4-1 and TRBJ1-4; a weak D match, TRBD1 (5 bases). Per the germline V gene, CDR1 is MGHRA and CDR2 is YSYEKL. The CDR3 consists of 15 residues. With 2 bases removed from V and 7 bases from J, the gap between germline ends came to 14 bases. DNA of the CDR3: TGCGCCAGCAGCCAACAGGGAGTACTTCGTGAAAAACTGTTTTTT. As protein: CASSQQGVLREKLFF.

This clone came up a few times. The chain links TRBV20-1 to TRBJ1-4, with D unclear. The CDR3 length is 11 residues. Germline V CDR1 and CDR2: DFQATT, SNEGSKA (reference sequence). Trimming stripped 6 bases from V and 8 bases from J, with 10 bases between. The CDR3 DNA reads TGCAGTGCACCATCGGGCGAAAAACTGTTTTTT. This translates into CSAPSGEKLFF.

This clone was observed a handful of times. No DNA is shown, since the ends of the CDR3 on it are uncertain; the CDR3 is the one TCRdb lists. The chain is built from TRBV9 and TRBJ2-6; the DNA was not compared with TRBD1, the D call given in the table. Including both end residues, the CDR3 is 19 amino acids long. CDR1 is SGDLS and CDR2 is YYNGEE in the germline V gene. The CDR3 protein is CASSVDPGTDVPGANVLTF.

This clone was detected only a few times. V is TRBV20-1 and J is TRBJ2-5; D not resolved. The CDR3 is 11 amino acids. V was trimmed by 5 bases and J by 5 bases, leaving 9 bases between them. Germline V gene lookup returns CDR1 DFQATT and CDR2 SNEGSKA (reference sequence). The DNA for the CDR3 is TGCAGTGCTCAAAGACGGGAGACCCAGTACTTC. Translated, it gives CSAQRRETQYF.

There are a few counts of this clone. The chain links TRBV5-1 to TRBJ2-1; unclear D gene. This CDR3 has 19 residues. Germline V gives CDR1 SGHRS, CDR2 YFSETQ. The ends were cut back, 0 bases at V and 1 base at J, with 20 bases in the middle. DNA of the CDR3: TGCGCCAGCAGCTTGGCTGATGAAGACCTGTTCGGGTCCTACAATGAGCAGTTCTTC. Its protein is CASSLADEDLFGSYNEQFF.

This clone came up once. The chain uses TRBV23-1 and TRBJ1-5; no clear D. TRBV23-1 is an ORF, with its function uncertain. The V and J ends lost 0 bases and 4 bases respectively, with 13 bases between them. This CDR3 is 16 amino acids long. CDR3 amino acids: CASSQSFDAENQPQHF. The CDR3 DNA sequence: TGCGCCAGCAGTCAATCGTTTGACGCCGAAAATCAGCCCCAGCATTTT.

The rearrangement uses TRBV7-2 and TRBJ2-5; TRBD1 aligns across 12 bases. The germline V gene encodes CDR1 SGHTA and CDR2 FQGNSA. The CDR3 spans 18 residues. V lost 5 bases and J lost 5; bases outside the gene matches: 15. CDR3 amino acids: CASSIHPRGQGARETQYF. The CDR3 DNA sequence: TGTGCCAGCAGCATCCACCCGCGGGGACAGGGGGCACGGGAGACCCAGTACTTC.

V gene TRBV2 combines with J gene TRBJ1-5; D is uncertain. The CDR3 length is 14 residues. CDR1 is SNHLY and CDR2 is FYNNEI in the germline V gene. The V and J ends lost 4 bases and 0 bases respectively, with 7 bases between them. The CDR3 sequence is CASSVWASNQPQHF. The CDR3 coding sequence is TGTGCCAGCAGTGTTTGGGCTAGCAATCAGCCCCAGCATTTT.

Here the CDR3 reads CASSWKGTSMTDTQYF. Here the CDR3 DNA reads TGTGCCAGCAGTTGGAAAGGGACTAGCATGACAGATACGCAGTATTTT. The chain employs TRBV28 and TRBJ2-3; 9 nucleotides align to TRBD2. After removal of 4 bases from V and 3 bases from J, the junction contained 8 bases not matched to a gene. Germline V gives CDR1 MDHEN, CDR2 SYDVKM. CDR3 length: 16 residues.

The chain employs TRBV28 and TRBJ2-7; D may correspond to TRBD1 or TRBD2 (6 bases each). The V end lost 5 bases, the J end lost 0 bases, and 14 bases lay between the germline ends. CDR1 MDHEN and CDR2 SYDVKM come from the germline V gene. The CDR3 runs to 15 residues. In nucleotides, the CDR3 is TGTGCCAGCAGTCCCGGGGGCCCTAGCTCCTACGAGCAGTACTTC. It specifies CASSPGGPSSYEQYF.

Only a few counts were recorded for this clone. V and J are TRBV18 and TRBJ2-1; D not certain. Germline V gives CDR1 KGHSH, CDR2 LQKENI. The CDR3 contains 13 residues. V shed 3 bases and J shed 7 bases, with 10 bases lying between them. In DNA, the CDR3 is TGTGCCAGCTCACCTTCTCGGGCGAATGAGCAGTTCTTC. It specifies CASSPSRANEQFF.

This clone has more than one count but fewer than ten. The chain has TRBV19 and TRBJ1-1, with D unresolved. Germline V gene data show CDR1 as LNHDA and CDR2 as SQIVND (reference sequence). The CDR3 is 11 amino acids. V dropped 3 bases and J dropped 8 bases, with 7 bases sitting between them. The CDR3 DNA follows: TGTGCCAGTAGTATCCTCGGGGAAGCTTTCTTT. Translated: CASSILGEAFF.

The chain uses TRBV18 and TRBJ2-1; D is undetermined. Trimming left V 6 bases short and J 9 bases short, with 21 bases between. This CDR3 has 15 amino acids. From germline, CDR1 is KGHSH and CDR2 LQKENI. CDR3 region: CASSSTSGGLGEQFF. Here the CDR3 DNA reads TGTGCCAGCTCCTCCACCTCGGGTGGTTTGGGTGAGCAGTTCTTC.

V gene TRBV4-2 combines with J gene TRBJ1-4; D call uncertain. Germline CDR1 and CDR2: LGHNA and YNFKEQ. The CDR3 totals 16 residues. Trimming pared 0 bases from V and 6 bases from J, leaving 14 bases between. The CDR3 here is CASSQDQPGSHEKLFF. The CDR3 nucleotides are TGTGCCAGCAGCCAAGATCAGCCGGGGTCCCATGAAAAACTGTTTTTT.

V is TRBV28 and J is TRBJ1-4; the match to TRBD1 covers 8 bases. CDR1 is MDHEN, CDR2 SYDVKM, per germline. The length of the CDR3 is 17 residues. Losses at the gene ends were 5 bases for V and 8 bases for J; bases not matched to a gene: 16. The CDR3 DNA sequence: TGTGCCAGCAGTGCATACAGACAGGGGAGTTATCGAGAAAAACTGTTTTTT. Translation: CASSAYRQGSYREKLFF.

This clone was counted only a few times. The chain joins TRBV6-5 to TRBJ2-7, with 7 bases that match TRBD1. With V trimmed by 2 bases and J by 5 bases, 6 bases remained unmatched. Looked up from germline, CDR1 is MNHEY and CDR2 is SVGAGI. The CDR3 runs 14 residues. The CDR3 sequence: CASSYGRGSDEQYF. The CDR3 DNA reads TGTGCCAGCAGTTACGGCAGGGGGTCGGACGAGCAGTACTTC.

There are a few counts of this clone. The rearrangement uses TRBV7-9 and TRBJ2-2; D uncertain. The V and J ends lost 4 bases and 0 bases respectively, with 6 bases between them. The CDR3 sequence is 14 residues long. CDR1 and CDR2 (germline): SEHNR, FQNEAQ (reference sequence). The CDR3 DNA reads TGTGCCAGCAGCTCCACTGCGAACACCGGGGAGCTGTTTTTT. Its translation is CASSSTANTGELFF.

This rearrangement joins TRBV7-9 to TRBJ2-7; TRBD2 aligns across 12 bases. The CDR3 covers 16 residues. The V and J ends lost 5 bases and 4 bases, in that order; junction bases with no gene match: 9. CDR1 and CDR2 from the germline V gene are SEHNR and FQNEAQ (reference sequence). The CDR3 sequence is CASSLKTSGSRYEQYF. The CDR3 coding sequence is TGTGCCAGCAGCCTTAAGACTAGCGGGAGTAGATACGAGCAGTACTTC.

This clone turned up a few times. This chain links TRBV7-8 with TRBJ2-2; maybe TRBD1 (5 bases). V gave up 5 bases and J gave up 3 bases, with 10 bases separating them. This CDR3 region has 14 residues. The V gene's germline CDR1 is SGHVS and CDR2 FQNEAQ. CDR3 loop: CASSTRQYTGELFF. As DNA, the CDR3 is TGTGCCAGCAGCACCCGACAGTACACCGGGGAGCTGTTTTTT. Based on the CDR3 plus reference TRBV7-8 and TRBJ2-2, the full variable domain is GAGVSQSPRYKVAKRGQDVALRCDPISGHVSLFWYQQALGQGPEFLTYFQNEAQLDKSGLPSDRFFAERPEGSVSTLKIQRTQQEDSAVYLCASSTRQYTGELFFGEGSRLTVL.

This CDR3 is CSANEEPYTGELFF. CDR3 nucleotides: TGCAGCGCGAATGAGGAGCCCTACACCGGGGAGCTGTTTTTT. The J gene is TRBJ2-2, the V gene TRBV29-1; D gene uncertain. The CDR3 has 14 amino acids. V was pared by 7 bases and J by 3 bases, with 15 bases between. Germline loops: CDR1 SQVTM, CDR2 ANQGSEA.

The CDR3 region has the DNA TGTGCCAGCAGTTTATATGCCTTTCCAGGGTCAGGGGGGCATGGCTACACCTTC. Encoded protein: CASSLYAFPGSGGHGYTF. The chain employs TRBV28 and TRBJ1-2; 7 bases line up with TRBD1. CDR1 and CDR2 (germline): MDHEN, SYDVKM. V lost 1 base, J lost 6 bases, and 17 bases stayed unmatched. CDR3 size: 18 residues.

CDR3 nucleotide sequence: TGTGCCAGCAGCCCCATCTCAGGGTTGGATGGCTACACCTTC. It codes for CASSPISGLDGYTF. This chain uses TRBV7-9 with TRBJ1-2, with D tentatively TRBD1 (5 bases). Trimming removed 5 bases at V and 6 bases at J, with 16 bases between. The length of the CDR3 is 14 residues. The V gene's germline CDR1 is SEHNR and CDR2 FQNEAQ (reference sequence). The complete variable domain, with remaining parts taken from reference TRBV7-9 and TRBJ1-2, reads DTGVSQNPRHKITKRGQNVTFRCDPISEHNRLYWYRQTLGQGPEFLTYFQNEAQLEKSRLLSDRFSAERPKGSFSTLEIQRTEQGDSAMYLCASSPISGLDGYTFGSGTRLTVV.

The V call is TRBV6-5, the J call TRBJ2-1; possibly TRBD2 for D (6 bases). The CDR3 consists of 15 residues. V gave up 2 bases and J gave up 0 bases, with 8 bases separating them. Germline lookup yields CDR1 MNHEY and CDR2 SVGAGI. The CDR3 nucleotides are TGTGCCAGCAGTTACGGGAGGCTCTCCTACAATGAGCAGTTCTTC. Its translation is CASSYGRLSYNEQFF.

The V call is TRBV7-9, the J call TRBJ1-2; 7 bases map to TRBD1. This CDR3 has 15 amino acids. Germline V gene sequence: CDR1 SEHNR, CDR2 FQNEAQ (reference sequence). V lost 1 base to trimming and J lost 5 bases; unmatched junction nucleotides: 7. The DNA of the CDR3 is TGTGCCAGCAGCTTAGAGGCAGGGGGAGATTATGGCTACACCTTC. This encodes CASSLEAGGDYGYTF. The whole variable domain, filled in from reference TRBV7-9 and TRBJ1-2, reads DTGVSQNPRHKITKRGQNVTFRCDPISEHNRLYWYRQTLGQGPEFLTYFQNEAQLEKSRLLSDRFSAERPKGSFSTLEIQRTEQGDSAMYLCASSLEAGGDYGYTFGSGTRLTVV.